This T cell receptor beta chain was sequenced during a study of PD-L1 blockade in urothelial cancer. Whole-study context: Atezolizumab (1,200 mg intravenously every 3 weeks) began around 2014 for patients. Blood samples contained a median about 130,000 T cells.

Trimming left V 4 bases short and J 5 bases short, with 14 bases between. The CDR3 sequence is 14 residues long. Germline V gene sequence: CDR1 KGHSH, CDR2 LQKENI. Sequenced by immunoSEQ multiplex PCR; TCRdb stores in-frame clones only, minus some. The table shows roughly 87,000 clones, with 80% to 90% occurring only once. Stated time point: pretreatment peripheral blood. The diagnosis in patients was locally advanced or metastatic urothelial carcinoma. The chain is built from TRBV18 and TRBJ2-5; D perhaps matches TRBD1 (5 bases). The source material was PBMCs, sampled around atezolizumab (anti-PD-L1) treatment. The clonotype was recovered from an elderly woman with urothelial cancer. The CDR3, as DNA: TGTGCCAGCTCACAGAAAGCAGGGCTGGAGACCCAGTACTTC. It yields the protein CASSQKAGLETQYF.